This TCR beta chain stems from a study of shared T cell receptors in the human thymus. V was trimmed by 7 bases and J by 4 bases, leaving 13 bases between them. CDR1 is MNHEY, CDR2 SMNVEV, per germline (reference sequence). This CDR3 is 14 amino acids long. Some clones are missing from TCRdb's copy, which holds only in-frame ones; the method was immunoSEQ multiplex PCR. The sample lists more than 300,000 clones; roughly 94% were seen once. The chain employs TRBV27 and TRBJ2-2; a weak D match, TRBD1 (7 bases). Material: thymocytes. The sequence came from a human donor. CDR3 protein: CASTWQGGTGELFF. The CDR3 region has the DNA TGTGCCAGCACGTGGCAGGGGGGCACCGGGGAGCTGTTTTTT.